The 10 T cell receptor beta chains presented below share a single source sample, sequenced in a study of blood T cell repertoires in COVID-19. Profiling relied on immunoSEQ multiplex PCR, and the TCRdb table lists in-frame clones only, not all of them. The table lists roughly 90,000 clones, over 80% of them singletons. Sequencing input: peripheral blood. The receptors were sampled from a woman of 80 years or more with active or convalescent COVID-19.

This clone was detected once. The rearrangement links TRBV7-9 to TRBJ2-3; 15 nucleotides agree with TRBD2. The V and J ends lost 5 bases and 3 bases, in that order; junction bases with no gene match: 3. Germline CDR1 SEHNR, CDR2 FQNEAQ (reference sequence). The CDR3 sequence is 16 residues long. CDR3 nucleotides: TGTGCCAGCAGCCCCGGACTAGCGGGAGGGACAGATACGCAGTATTTT. Translation gives CASSPGLAGGTDTQYF.

The J gene is TRBJ2-7, the V gene TRBV20-1; TRBD1 might be the D (5 bases). V was pared by 3 bases and J by 5 bases, with 11 bases between. Germline CDR1 and CDR2: DFQATT and SNEGSKA (reference sequence). CDR3 length: 12 amino acids. The CDR3 sequence is CSASNWGHEQYF. For the CDR3, the DNA is TGCAGTGCTAGTAACTGGGGCCACGAGCAGTACTTC.

The chain uses TRBV18 and TRBJ2-2; 8 positions agree with TRBD1. The CDR3 is made up of 17 amino acids. Germline V gene lookup returns CDR1 KGHSH and CDR2 LQKENI. The V and J ends lost 0 bases and 7 bases, in that order; junction bases with no gene match: 10. CDR3 region: CASSPPSRTGKGGELFF. For the CDR3, the DNA is TGTGCCAGCTCACCACCGTCCAGGACAGGGAAGGGCGGGGAGCTGTTTTTT.

CDR3 nucleotides: TGCAGCATGGTGGGGGCGCGAGAAAAACTGTTTTTT. Translation: CSMVGAREKLFF. The genes are TRBV29-1 and TRBJ1-4, with D maybe TRBD1 (6 bases). The V and J ends lost 8 bases and 8 bases respectively, with 15 bases between them. Germline CDR1 reads SQVTM; CDR2 reads ANQGSEA. The CDR3 has 12 residues.

This clone showed up just once. The V gene is TRBV4-2, the J gene TRBJ1-5; D gene unclear. Deletions cut 4 bases from V and 4 bases from J, with 8 bases between. CDR1 is LGHNA and CDR2 is YNFKEQ in the germline V gene. This CDR3 is 13 amino acids long. CDR3 bases: TGTGCCAGCAGCCGAGCGGGGAATCAGCCCCAGCATTTT. This sequence encodes CASSRAGNQPQHF.

The CDR3 loop reads CASSQDPGDYGYTF. The CDR3 DNA is TGTGCCAGCAGCCAAGATCCAGGGGACTATGGCTACACCTTC. This chain joins TRBV3-1 (or the pseudogene TRBV3-2) and TRBJ1-2; tentatively, D is TRBD1 (6 bases). Germline lookup yields CDR1 LGHDT and CDR2 YNNKEL (reference sequence). CDR3 length equals 14 residues. The V end lost 0 bases, the J end lost 3 bases, and 8 bases lay between the germline ends.

This rearrangement joins TRBV25-1 to TRBJ1-2, with D maybe TRBD1 (6 bases). Trimming shortened V by 0 bases and J by 7 bases, and 15 bases separated the two germline ends. Germline V gene data show CDR1 as MGHDK and CDR2 as SYGVNS. The CDR3 has 15 amino acids. CDR3 in amino acids: CASSEYRTGFSGYTF. In nucleotides, the CDR3 is TGTGCCAGCAGTGAATATCGAACAGGGTTCAGTGGCTACACCTTC.

The chain uses TRBV2 and TRBJ2-5; D may be TRBD2 (6 bases). The CDR3 covers 13 residues. Germline CDR1 is SNHLY and CDR2 is FYNNEI. V was shortened by 10 bases and J by 3 bases, with 15 bases between the two germline ends. The CDR3 DNA is TGTGCCACCACTCAGGAGCGGGAAGAGACCCAGTACTTC. It is translated as CATTQEREETQYF.

This sequence joins TRBV5-1 and TRBJ1-1, with a weak D call TRBD1 (6 bases). V lost 4 bases to trimming and J lost 0 bases, with 13 bases between them. The CDR3 totals 15 residues. CDR1 and CDR2 (germline): SGHRS, YFSETQ. As DNA, the CDR3 is TGCGCCAGCAGCCTGTTGGACAGCTTGAACACTGAAGCTTTCTTT. Translation gives CASSLLDSLNTEAFF.

The chain is built from TRBV5-5 and TRBJ1-4, with TRBD1 matching 7 bases. This CDR3 is built from 18 residues. Germline CDR1 and CDR2: SGHKS and YYEKEE (reference sequence). Unmatched junction bases numbered 11, after V lost 0 bases and J lost 3 bases. This CDR3 reads CASSLAPRQGTSNEKLFF. CDR3 DNA: TGTGCCAGCAGCTTGGCCCCGAGACAGGGCACTTCTAATGAAAAACTGTTTTTT.